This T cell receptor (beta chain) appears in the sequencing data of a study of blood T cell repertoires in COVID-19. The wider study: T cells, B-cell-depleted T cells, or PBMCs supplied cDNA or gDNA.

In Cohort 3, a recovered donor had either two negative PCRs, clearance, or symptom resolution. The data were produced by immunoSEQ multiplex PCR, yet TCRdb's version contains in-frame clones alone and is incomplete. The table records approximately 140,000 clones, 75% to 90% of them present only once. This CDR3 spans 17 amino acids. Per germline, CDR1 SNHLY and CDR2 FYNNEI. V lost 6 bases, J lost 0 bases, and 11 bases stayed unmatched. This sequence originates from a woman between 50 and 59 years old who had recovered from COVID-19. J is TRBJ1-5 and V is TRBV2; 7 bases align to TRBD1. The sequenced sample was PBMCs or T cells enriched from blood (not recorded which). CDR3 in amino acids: CASREGQRSYSNQPQHF. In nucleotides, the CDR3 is TGTGCCAGCAGGGAGGGACAGAGGAGTTATAGCAATCAGCCCCAGCATTTT.